Included here is one T cell receptor (beta chain) sequence, with context. This record belongs to a study of blood T cell repertoires in COVID-19. Study-level background: The United States, Italy and Spain supplied acute and convalescent COVID-19 samples. From T cells, B-cell-depleted T cells, or PBMCs came the material, which was cDNA or gDNA.

In the original analysis: How many nucleated cells were present was estimated from reference gene primer amplification. Repertoires were generated with immunoSEQ multiplex PCR, while TCRdb's copy carries only in-frame clones and drops some. D and trimming come from the DNA, and the V and J calls and clone size come from that table. Among fewer than 70,000 clones listed, approximately 92% were seen once. Trimming took off 3 bases at V and 5 bases at J, with 16 bases between the two ends. Per the germline V gene, CDR1 is MDHEN and CDR2 is SYDVKM. CDR3 length: 15 residues. This chain uses TRBV28 with TRBJ2-5; D is unresolved. Sequenced input: peripheral blood. This clonotype was obtained from a woman aged 80 or older with active COVID-19. The CDR3 loop is CASSFMQRSWETQYF. Here the CDR3 DNA reads TGTGCCAGCAGTTTTATGCAACGGAGCTGGGAGACCCAGTACTTC.